Included here is one T cell receptor beta chain sequence, with context. Graves' hyperthyroidism showing no ophthalmopathy progression within 18 months was considered stable. Newly diagnosed hyperthyroidism, duration under 2 months, in patients aged 18 to 65. Lactation, pregnancy, other autoimmune disease or uncontrolled infection excluded patients. There are 14 residues in the CDR3. V was trimmed by 3 bases and J by 5 bases, leaving 13 bases between them. CDR1 SGDLS and CDR2 YYNGEE come from the germline V gene. The TCR beta CDR3 regions underwent amplification using RNA transcripts as the source. TCR CDR3 underwent first-round RT-PCR with the HTBI primer set. Each CDR3 protein is one row after TCRdb ran MiXCR on the multiplex PCR reads. The repertoire has under 700,000 distinct CDR3 sequences, about 45% of them found once; the top ten carry about 7.9%. The entry originates in a study of T cells in Graves' hyperthyroidism and ophthalmopathy.

Source material: peripheral blood or thyroid tissue (not recorded which). The chain carries TRBV9 and TRBJ2-3; D may be TRBD1 (6 bases). This receptor was identified in a young woman with Graves' hyperthyroidism. CDR3 protein: CASSETGGGDTQYF. CDR3 nucleotide sequence: TGTGCCAGCAGCGAGACAGGTGGGGGAGATACGCAGTATTTT.